This entry is about one T cell receptor beta chain. The TCR beta repertoire was assessed by survey-level immunoSEQ sequencing. This table comes from immunoSEQ multiplex PCR, and its TCRdb copy is limited to in-frame clones, with some not included. The data contain around 50,000 clones, 85% to 95% of them seen just once; the ten biggest clones take up about 10%. With 3 bases clipped from V and 1 base from J, the junction kept 4 bases outside the gene matches. Per germline, CDR1 KGHSH and CDR2 LQKENI. The CDR3 contains 16 residues. The chain links TRBV18 to TRBJ1-5, with 9 bases lining up with TRBD1. The sequence came from a man aged 40-49 years with rheumatoid arthritis. The sequenced sample was PBMCs. DNA of the CDR3: TGTGCCAGCTCACCTCCCGGGACAGGGAGCAATCAGCCCCAGCATTTT. It is translated as CASSPPGTGSNQPQHF.